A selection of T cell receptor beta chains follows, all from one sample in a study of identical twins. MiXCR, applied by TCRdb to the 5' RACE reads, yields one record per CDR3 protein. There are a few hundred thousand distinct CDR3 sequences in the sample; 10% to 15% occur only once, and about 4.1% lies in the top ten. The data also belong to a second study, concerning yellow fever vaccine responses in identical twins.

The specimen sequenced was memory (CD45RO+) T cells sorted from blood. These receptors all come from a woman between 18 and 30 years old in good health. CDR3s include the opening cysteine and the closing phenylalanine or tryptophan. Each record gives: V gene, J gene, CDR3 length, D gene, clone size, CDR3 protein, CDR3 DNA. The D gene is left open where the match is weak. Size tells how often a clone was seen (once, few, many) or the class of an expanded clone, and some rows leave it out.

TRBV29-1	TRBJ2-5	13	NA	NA	CSVEPGRQETQYF	TGCAGCGTTGAACCAGGGCGACAAGAGACCCAGTACTTC
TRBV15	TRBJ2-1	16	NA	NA	CATTGWGLTSYNEQFF	TGTGCCACCACTGGGTGGGGCCTCACCAGCTACAATGAGCAGTTCTTC
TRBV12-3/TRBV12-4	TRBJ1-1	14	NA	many	CASSPGRENTEAFF	TGTGCCAGCAGTCCGGGACGGGAGAACACTGAAGCTTTCTTT
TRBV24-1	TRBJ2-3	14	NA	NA	CATSHTGDADTQYF	TGTGCCACCAGTCACACCGGCGATGCAGATACGCAGTATTTT
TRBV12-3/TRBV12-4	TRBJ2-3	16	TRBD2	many	CASRPQRGVLSDTQYF	TGTGCCAGCAGACCCCAGCGGGGGGTTCTCTCAGATACGCAGTATTTT
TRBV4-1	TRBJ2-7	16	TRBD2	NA	CASSRLAGGTSYEQYF	TGCGCCAGCAGCCGCCTAGCGGGAGGCACTTCCTACGAGCAGTACTTC
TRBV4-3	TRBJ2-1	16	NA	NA	CASSQEGPSRWNEQFF	TGCGCCAGCAGCCAAGAAGGGCCTAGTCGGTGGAATGAGCAGTTCTTC
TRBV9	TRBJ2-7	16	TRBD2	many	CASSGLAGGPSYEQYF	TGTGCCAGCAGCGGCTTAGCGGGGGGCCCCTCCTACGAGCAGTACTTC
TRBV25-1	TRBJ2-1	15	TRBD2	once	CASSRAGDPYNEQFF	TGTGCCAGCAGTCGAGCGGGGGACCCCTACAATGAGCAGTTCTTC
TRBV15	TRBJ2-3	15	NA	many	CATSRDGATTDTQYF	TGTGCCACCAGCAGAGATGGGGCGACCACAGATACGCAGTATTTT